Given below is one T cell receptor beta chain in context. The CDR3 is 16 residues long. Per the germline V gene, CDR1 is SGHDN and CDR2 is FVKESK. Using a J-beta primer mix together with a sample-barcoded 5' primer, a second PCR was run for about 6 to 12 cycles. TCRdb re-derived calls from the 5' RACE reads in MiXCR, one entry per CDR3 protein. The data show hundreds of thousands of distinct CDR3 sequences, over 20% seen once. The data were taken from a study of blood T cells in healthy people across ages. The sequence was collected from a man aged 70-80 years in good health. The chain employs TRBV14 and TRBJ2-1; 8 bases fit TRBD2. The J call is uncertain, as TRBJ2-7 better fits the DNA end. Sequenced material: blood. CDR3 DNA sequence: TGTGCCAGCAGCCTGGGCGCTAGCGGGCGCACCTACGAGCAGTACTTC. Translation gives CASSLGASGRTYEQYF.